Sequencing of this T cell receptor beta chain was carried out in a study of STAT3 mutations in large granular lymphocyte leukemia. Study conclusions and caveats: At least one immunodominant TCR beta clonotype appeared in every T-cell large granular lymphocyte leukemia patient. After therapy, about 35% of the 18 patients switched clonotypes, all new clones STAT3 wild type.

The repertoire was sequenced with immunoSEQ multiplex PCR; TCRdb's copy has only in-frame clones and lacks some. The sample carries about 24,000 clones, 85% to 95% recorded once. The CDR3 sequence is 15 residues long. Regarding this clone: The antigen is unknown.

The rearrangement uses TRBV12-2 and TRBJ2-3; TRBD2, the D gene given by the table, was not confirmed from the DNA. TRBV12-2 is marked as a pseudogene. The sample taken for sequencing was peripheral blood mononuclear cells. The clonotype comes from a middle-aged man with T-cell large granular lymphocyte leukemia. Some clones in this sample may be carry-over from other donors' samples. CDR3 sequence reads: CASRLAAGPADTQYF. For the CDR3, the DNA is TGTGCAAGTCGCTTAGCGGCGGGGCCCGCAGATACGCAGTATTTT.